This TCR beta chain was profiled in a study of blood T cell repertoires in COVID-19. Study-level background: The analysed material was cDNA or gDNA that came from T cells, B-cell-depleted T cells, or PBMCs.

In its sample, this clone was seen a few times. Per the study methods: The authors estimated nucleated cell counts from reference gene primer amplification. The table came from immunoSEQ multiplex PCR; TCRdb's copy has only in-frame clones and leaves some out. The V and J calls and clone size are taken from that table; D and trimming were inferred from the DNA. The repertoire holds tens of thousands of clones, with roughly 84% as singletons. Germline V CDR1 and CDR2: MDHEN, SYDVKM. The J segment lost 4 bases and the V segment lost 9 bases, leaving 9 bases of the junction unmatched. This CDR3 has 13 residues.

The V call is TRBV28, the J call TRBJ2-7; 7 nucleotides align to TRBD1. What was sequenced was peripheral blood. This clonotype was obtained from a man between 60 and 70 years old with acute or convalescent COVID-19. CDR3 region: CASSGTAKYEQYF. CDR3 in DNA: TGTGCCAGTTCCGGGACAGCAAAGTACGAGCAGTACTTC.